This T cell receptor (beta chain) is from a study of early T cells in non-severe SARS-CoV-2 infection. Looking at the study overall: It was bulk RNA from unsorted whole blood that was sequenced, and the chains were unpaired. Findings of the study overall: CD4 and private specificities were missed by VDJdb matching, which favored anti-spike CD8 responses.

The table lists this clonotype with a few counts. The antigen remains undetermined. The TCR library protocol attached unique molecular identifiers to the individual cDNA molecules. MiXCR, applied by TCRdb to the 5' RACE reads, yields one record per CDR3 protein. The sample carries 62,000 or so distinct CDR3 sequences, roughly 9% recorded once. The length of the CDR3 is 15 residues. Germline V gives CDR1 DFQATT, CDR2 SNEGSKA (reference sequence). After removal of 1 base from V and 2 bases from J, the junction contained 3 bases not matched to a gene. This TCR was sampled from an adult who was a healthcare worker with PCR-confirmed SARS-CoV-2 infection or an uninfected control (not recorded which). This sample comprised whole blood, obtained at baseline. The chain combines TRBV20-1 with TRBJ2-1, with 9 bases aligning to TRBD2. CDR3 in amino acids: CSARGEREAYNEQFF. The CDR3 DNA reads as TGCAGTGCTAGAGGAGAGCGGGAGGCCTACAATGAGCAGTTCTTC.